These 22 T cell receptor beta chains were all obtained from the same sample, sequenced in a study of T cells in localized non-small cell lung cancer (dated by TCRdb to about 2020). The library was produced with the immunoSEQ multiplex PCR assay. This immuneACCESS table, as held by TCRdb, lists in-frame sequences with V and J called but not all clones. Of the missing ones, under half trace to an unresolved V gene in checked studies; the others have no known cause. The sample table contains approximately 80,000 clones; only one count was recorded for more than 75% of them. Together, the top ten hold roughly 9.8% of the sample. Sequenced material: peripheral blood, taken before any cancer treatment. The receptor source for this set is a female donor of 60 years or more with stage I lung adenocarcinoma.

This chain links TRBV30 with TRBJ1-5; unclear D gene. Germline values: CDR1 GTSNPN, CDR2 SVGIG (reference sequence). The CDR3 runs to 14 residues. V was cut by 4 bases and J by 0 bases, with 10 bases left in between. CDR3 in amino acids: CAWMTGNSNQPQHF. The CDR3 DNA reads TGTGCCTGGATGACTGGGAATAGCAATCAGCCCCAGCATTTT. Full variable domain (remainder filled in from reference TRBV30 and TRBJ1-5): SQTIHQWPATLVQPVGSPLSLECTVEGTSNPNLYWYRQAAGRGLQLLFYSVGIGQISSEVPQNLSASRPQDRQFILSSKKLLLSDSGFYLCAWMTGNSNQPQHFGDGTRLSIL.

V is TRBV28 and J is TRBJ2-2; D gene unclear. V gave up 3 bases and J gave up 0 bases, with 8 bases separating them. The germline gives CDR1 MDHEN, CDR2 SYDVKM. This CDR3 is 15 amino acids long. The CDR3 here is CASSFRYPNTGELFF. The CDR3, as DNA: TGTGCCAGCAGTTTCAGGTATCCGAACACCGGGGAGCTGTTTTTT.

The chain links TRBV5-1 to TRBJ2-1; 10 nucleotides align to TRBD2. Looked up from germline, CDR1 is SGHRS and CDR2 is YFSETQ. The V gene end was trimmed by 0 bases and the J gene end by 7 bases; junction bases not matched to a gene: 7. CDR3 length equals 16 residues. The CDR3 nucleotides read TGCGCCAGCAGCTTGGGGAGCGGGAGGGCCAGGAATGAGCAGTTCTTC. It translates to CASSLGSGRARNEQFF.

This chain joins TRBV7-2 and TRBJ1-5; D is possibly TRBD1 (6 bases). In germline, CDR1 is SGHTA, CDR2 FQGNSA. V gave up 5 bases and J gave up 11 bases, with 13 bases separating them. The CDR3 length is 12 residues. CDR3 coding DNA: TGTGCCAGCAGCAATTCAGGGGTGGCCCAGCATTTT. Translation: CASSNSGVAQHF.

A note on this clone: An end of the junction differs from the germline gene, which may be a read error. The chain employs TRBV7-9 and TRBJ2-5; 11 bases are shared with TRBD2. Per germline, CDR1 SEHNR and CDR2 FQNEAQ (reference sequence). The CDR3 runs 16 residues. CDR3 loop: CATSPGLAADQETQYF. The CDR3 DNA is TGTGCCACCAGCCCGGGACTAGCGGCAGACCAAGAGACCCAGTACTTC.

This chain links TRBV4-2 with TRBJ1-5, with a possible D match to TRBD1 (5 bases). Germline CDR1 reads LGHNA; CDR2 reads YNFKEQ. With 0 bases removed from V and 5 bases from J, the gap between germline ends came to 14 bases. This CDR3 region has 16 residues. Here the CDR3 reads CASSQEYRWGDQPQHF. The CDR3 DNA sequence: TGTGCCAGCAGCCAAGAGTACAGGTGGGGTGATCAGCCCCAGCATTTT.

The chain employs TRBV9 and TRBJ1-3; no reliable D call. The length of the CDR3 is 12 residues. Per the germline V gene, CDR1 is SGDLS and CDR2 is YYNGEE. V shed 3 bases and J shed 7 bases, with 8 bases lying between them. The chain's CDR3 is CASSGTENTIYF. CDR3 sequence (DNA): TGTGCCAGCAGCGGAACAGAGAACACCATATATTTT.

The chain joins TRBV25-1 to TRBJ2-1; TRBD1 or TRBD2 may be the D gene (6 bases each). Germline lookup yields CDR1 MGHDK and CDR2 SYGVNS. Trimming took off 2 bases at V and 7 bases at J, with 15 bases between the two ends. The CDR3 length is 15 residues. The CDR3 coding sequence is TGTGCCAGCAGTGAAGGGTGGGGGGCCCTGAATGAGCAGTTCTTC. This sequence encodes CASSEGWGALNEQFF.

The chain uses TRBV23-1 and TRBJ1-6; 8 nucleotides align to TRBD1. TRBV23-1 falls under the ORF class, with uncertain function. Germline trimming cut 7 bases from V and 2 bases from J; bases unmatched to any gene: 7. CDR3 length equals 16 residues. CDR3 nucleotides: TGCGCCAGCAACCGACAGGGGTTGACCTATAATTCACCCCTCCACTTT. Its protein product is CASNRQGLTYNSPLHF.

The chain couples TRBV19 to TRBJ1-5, with a weak D call TRBD1 (6 bases). CDR1 LNHDA and CDR2 SQIVND come from the germline V gene (reference sequence). Trimming removed 5 bases from V and 5 bases from J, with 13 bases in between. This CDR3 comprises 14 residues. The CDR3 DNA sequence: TGTGCCAGTAGTGCCACAGGGAACGATCAGCCCCAGCATTTT. This gives the protein CASSATGNDQPQHF.

The chain couples TRBV6-6 to TRBJ1-1; possibly TRBD1 for D (6 bases). Per germline, CDR1 MNHNY and CDR2 SVGAGI (reference sequence). V was trimmed by 5 bases and J by 6 bases, leaving 10 bases between them. The CDR3 is 12 amino acids. CDR3 bases: TGTGCCAGCAGTCCACAGGGATCTGAAGCTTTCTTT. Protein product: CASSPQGSEAFF.

The gene calls are TRBV7-3 and TRBJ2-1; TRBD2 is a possible D gene (6 bases). The V and J ends lost 3 bases and 8 bases respectively, with 23 bases between them. CDR1 is SGHTA, CDR2 FQGTGA, per germline. The CDR3 loop spans 17 amino acids. CDR3 protein: CASSFEPLTTRYYEQFF. The CDR3 coding sequence is TGTGCCAGCAGCTTCGAACCCTTAACGACTAGATACTATGAGCAGTTCTTC.

The chain joins TRBV9 to TRBJ2-2; D perhaps matches TRBD2 (6 bases). This CDR3 comprises 15 residues. V was cut by 7 bases and J by 1 base, with 14 bases left in between. CDR1 and CDR2 from the germline V gene are SGDLS and YYNGEE. CDR3: CASAGGPQNTGELFF. The CDR3 DNA reads as TGTGCCAGCGCCGGAGGGCCCCAGAACACCGGGGAGCTGTTTTTT. Using reference TRBV9 and TRBJ2-2 for the parts outside the CDR3, the full variable domain is DSGVTQTPKHLITATGQRVTLRCSPRSGDLSVYWYQQSLDQGLQFLIQYYNGEERAKGNILERFSAQQFPDLHSELNLSSLELGDSALYFCASAGGPQNTGELFFGEGSRLTVL.

J is TRBJ1-5 and V is TRBV2; TRBD1 might be the D (6 bases). Germline lookup yields CDR1 SNHLY and CDR2 FYNNEI. V lost 8 bases and J 6 bases, leaving 20 bases between the germline ends. This CDR3 region has 15 residues. In nucleotides, the CDR3 is TGTGCCAGCGCCCTCGACGGGTCCAGGGGTCAGCCCCAGCATTTT. It translates to CASALDGSRGQPQHF.

The genes are TRBV28 and TRBJ2-4; D perhaps matches TRBD2 (6 bases). Germline CDR1 MDHEN, CDR2 SYDVKM. Deletions cut 6 bases from V and 1 base from J, with 10 bases between. The length of the CDR3 is 14 residues. CDR3 sequence reads: CASSEGLAKNIQYF. In DNA, the CDR3 is TGTGCCAGCAGCGAGGGACTCGCCAAAAACATTCAGTACTTC. Together with reference TRBV28 and TRBJ2-4, the CDR3 gives the full variable domain: DVKVTQSSRYLVKRTGEKVFLECVQDMDHENMFWYRQDPGLGLRLIYFSYDVKMKEKGDIPEGYSVSREKKERFSLILESASTNQTSMYLCASSEGLAKNIQYFGAGTRLSVL.

The chain joins TRBV7-8 to TRBJ2-1, with D uncertain. Germline V gives CDR1 SGHVS, CDR2 FQNEAQ. This CDR3 is 11 amino acids long. Trimming stripped 4 bases from V and 5 bases from J, with 3 bases between. CDR3 nucleotides: TGTGCCAGCAGCTCTAACAATGAGCAGTTCTTC. Amino acids: CASSSNNEQFF.

This clone was counted a single time. The rearrangement links TRBV7-6 to TRBJ2-1; D possibly corresponds to TRBD1 (6 bases). This CDR3 has 12 residues. V was pared by 2 bases and J by 9 bases, with 8 bases between. Germline V gene data show CDR1 as SGHVS and CDR2 as FNYEAQ. The CDR3 region has the DNA TGTGCCAGCAGCTTACAGGGGTTTGAGCAGTTCTTC. This sequence encodes CASSLQGFEQFF.

The CDR3 bases are TGTGCCAGCAGCTTAGGAGGGGCTGGGAACACTGAAGCTTTCTTT. This translates into CASSLGGAGNTEAFF. The rearrangement uses TRBV7-9 and TRBJ1-1; possible D gene TRBD1, 5 bases. The germline V gene encodes CDR1 SEHNR and CDR2 FQNEAQ (reference sequence). The CDR3 contains 15 residues. Between the trimmed V and J ends, which lost 1 base and 1 base, there was a span of 10 bases.

In this sample, this clone turned up once. The chain joins TRBV19 to TRBJ1-1, with 8 bases identical to TRBD1. The length of the CDR3 is 17 residues. Trimming at V came to 5 bases and at J to 0 bases, leaving 11 bases not matched to a gene. CDR1 is LNHDA, CDR2 SQIVND, per germline (reference sequence). The CDR3 DNA is TGTGCCAGTAGTTCAAACCCTCCAGGGGGCTTGAACACTGAAGCTTTCTTT. It yields the protein CASSSNPPGGLNTEAFF.

The V gene is TRBV7-2, the J gene TRBJ2-7; 9 bases line up with TRBD1. The CDR3 spans 16 residues. V was clipped by 3 bases and J by 4 bases; unmatched bases: 10. Germline V gene sequence: CDR1 SGHTA, CDR2 FQGNSA. Written as DNA, the CDR3 is TGTGCCAGCAGCTTTCCCCGGGGACAGGGCTCTTACGAGCAGTACTTC. Protein product: CASSFPRGQGSYEQYF.

The chain couples TRBV5-8 to TRBJ1-5, with D possibly matching TRBD1 (5 bases). Germline assignment: CDR1 SGHTS and CDR2 YDEGEE. The CDR3 sequence is 15 residues long. V was shortened by 1 base and J by 3 bases, with 11 bases between the two germline ends. The CDR3 bases are TGTGCCAGCAGCTTGACCGGGACTTACAATCAGCCCCAGCATTTT. This translates into CASSLTGTYNQPQHF.

Only a few counts were recorded for this clone. V usage is TRBV10-3 and J usage is TRBJ2-5, with 8 bases identical to TRBD1. With 3 bases clipped from V and 4 bases from J, the junction kept 4 bases outside the gene matches. There are 14 residues in the CDR3. CDR1 and CDR2 from the germline V gene are ENHRY and SYGVKD. CDR3 coding DNA: TGTGCCATCAGTGAAGGACAGGGAGGAGAGACCCAGTACTTC. Residues: CAISEGQGGETQYF.